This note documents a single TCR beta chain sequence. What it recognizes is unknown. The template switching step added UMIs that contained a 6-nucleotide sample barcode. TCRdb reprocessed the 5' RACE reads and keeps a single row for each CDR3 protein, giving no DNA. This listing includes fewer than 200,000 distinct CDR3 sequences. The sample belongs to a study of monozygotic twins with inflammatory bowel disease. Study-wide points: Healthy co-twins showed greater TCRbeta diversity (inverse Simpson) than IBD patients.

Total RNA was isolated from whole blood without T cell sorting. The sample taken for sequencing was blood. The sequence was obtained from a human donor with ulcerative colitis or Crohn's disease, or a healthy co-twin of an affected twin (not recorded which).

The CDR3 region is CAWSGLLNQPQHF. The V gene is TRBV30, the J gene TRBJ1-5. CDR1 is GTSNPN, CDR2 SVGIG, per germline (reference sequence). The CDR3 extends over 13 amino acids.